The clone carrying this T cell receptor (beta chain) is a singleton in its sample. The junction does not match germline at one end; this may be a read error. These data come from a study of blood T cell repertoires in COVID-19. The CDR3 is made up of 20 amino acids. The V gene's germline CDR1 is PRHDT and CDR2 FYEKMQ (reference sequence). The assay was immunoSEQ multiplex PCR, and TCRdb's table has in-frame clones only and misses some. The sample carries around 250,000 clones, approximately 88% recorded once. The sample taken for sequencing was PBMCs or T cells enriched from blood (not recorded which). The sequence derives from a woman in her thirties or forties who had been exposed to COVID-19. V usage is TRBV13 and J usage is TRBJ2-5; D possibly matches TRBD1 or TRBD2 (8 bases each). The CDR3, as DNA: TGTGCCAGCAGCATAGGACAGGGACTAGTTGAGGAGGGAGGTGGAGAGACCCAGTACTTC. This translates into CASSIGQGLVEEGGGETQYF.